This T cell receptor (beta chain) was sequenced in a study of Graves' ophthalmopathy and Graves' hyperthyroidism. Whole-study results and caveats: A majority of expanded thyroid clonotypes exceeding 0.001 frequency were likewise present in blood.

This clonotype was seen repeatedly, ten times or more. The target antigen is unknown. TCR beta CDR3 regions were amplified from RNA transcripts. Second-round multiplex PCR followed a first-round RT-PCR using HTBI primers. TCRdb re-analysed the multiplex PCR reads in MiXCR, keeping a single row per CDR3 protein. The repertoire holds under 350,000 distinct CDR3 sequences, with 17% as singletons. This TCR came from an adult man with Graves' ophthalmopathy. Source material: peripheral blood.

Written as DNA, the CDR3 is TGCGCCAGCAGGGGCCGGGACCGGAACACTGAAGCTTTCTTT. As protein: CASRGRDRNTEAFF. The chain joins TRBV5-1 to TRBJ1-1; D might be TRBD1 (5 bases). The V gene lost 5 bases and the J gene lost 1 base, with 12 bases spanning the gap. Germline CDR1 and CDR2: SGHRS and YFSETQ. The CDR3 consists of 14 residues.